This T cell receptor beta chain is drawn from a study of blood T cell repertoires in COVID-19. Across the whole study: T cells, B-cell-depleted T cells, or PBMCs supplied cDNA or gDNA.

Assay: immunoSEQ multiplex PCR; the TCRdb copy retains only in-frame clones and omits some. The sample lists hundreds of thousands of clones, about nine tenths occurring once. The CDR3 length is 15 residues. Germline values: CDR1 LNHDA, CDR2 SQIVND (reference sequence). With 5 bases clipped from V and 6 bases from J, the junction kept 12 bases outside the gene matches. The sequenced sample consisted of peripheral blood. The chain links TRBV19 to TRBJ1-2, with TRBD1 identical over 7 bases. The origin of this receptor is a woman aged 45-59 years with COVID-19, enrolled during active disease. As DNA, the CDR3 is TGTGCCAGTAGTCTCCAACCCGGGACAGTAGATGGCTACACCTTC. It codes for CASSLQPGTVDGYTF. Using reference TRBV19 and TRBJ1-2 for the parts outside the CDR3, the full variable domain is DGGITQSPKYLFRKEGQNVTLSCEQNLNHDAMYWYRQDPGQGLRLIYYSQIVNDFQKGDIAEGYSVSREKKESFPLTVTSAQKNPTAFYLCASSLQPGTVDGYTFGSGTRLTVV.